These T cell receptor beta chains were read from a single sample in a study of T cell repertoires in cytomegalovirus infection. These receptors have no known antigen. TCRdb passed the reads through MiXCR, listing each CDR3 protein once. The data hold 370,000 or so distinct CDR3 sequences, with about 34% observed a single time. Sample: cultured PBMCs, taken from culture after CMV antigen stimulation. The receptors stem from a human donor in good health (CMV status not recorded). Some clones in this sample may be carry-over from other donors' samples. Both conserved end residues are part of each CDR3. D genes are given only for firm matches.

CDR3 protein,J gene,D gene,V gene
CASSPNRDRDYSNQPQHF,TRBJ1-5,TRBD1,TRBV14
CASSLGTAASTDTQYF,TRBJ2-3,TRBD1,TRBV18
CASSYRQAGSTEAFF,TRBJ1-1,-,TRBV19
CASSPQPLNTEAFF,TRBJ1-1,-,TRBV27
CASSRDGGTEQFF,TRBJ2-1,-,TRBV7-6
CASSSWDGLGISEAFF,TRBJ1-1,-,TRBV27
CASKLGQRSVEQYF,TRBJ2-7,TRBD1,TRBV27
CASSLALTGIQPQHF,TRBJ1-5,-,TRBV7-2
CASSPGGLSYNEQFF,TRBJ2-1,-,TRBV7-9
CASRLSGLATYEQYF,TRBJ2-7,TRBD2,TRBV7-8
CASSSQGGPGELFF,TRBJ2-2,-,TRBV7-2
CASSWESSNQPQHF,TRBJ1-5,-,TRBV19
CASKAFRDNEQFF,TRBJ2-1,-,TRBV19
CASSTRTSLETQYF,TRBJ2-5,TRBD2,TRBV7-2
CASSTQRTENTEAFF,TRBJ1-1,-,TRBV6-4
CASSQQVETQYF,TRBJ2-5,-,TRBV7-9
CASSPQLREAFF,TRBJ1-1,-,TRBV7-9
CASSFEGATGNTIYF,TRBJ1-3,-,TRBV7-8
CASRPAAQNTQYF,TRBJ2-3,-,TRBV12-3/TRBV12-4
CASSLTTYRDLSYNEQFF,TRBJ2-1,-,TRBV28
CASSQRLMGKGGNQPQHF,TRBJ1-5,-,TRBV7-2
CASSNQAGWTGELFF,TRBJ2-2,TRBD2,TRBV6-8
CASRTGGELYEQYF,TRBJ2-7,TRBD1,TRBV28
CASSQPITGGEQYF,TRBJ2-7,TRBD1,TRBV4-2
CASSPGANTEAFF,TRBJ1-1,-,TRBV7-9
CASSPARGIQPQHF,TRBJ1-5,-,TRBV7-2
CASREPGTSGRSKQFF,TRBJ2-1,TRBD2,TRBV6-2/TRBV6-3
CASRQPSTDTQYF,TRBJ2-3,-,TRBV6-1
CASSLVSRAKNIQYF,TRBJ2-4,-,TRBV7-2
CASSPRQWKNTEAFF,TRBJ1-1,-,TRBV28
CASKGVASGETQYF,TRBJ2-5,-,TRBV10-2
CASSKGVQTSGSNPGLEQFF,TRBJ2-1,TRBD2,TRBV6-2/TRBV6-3
CSARADSGRNYNEQFF,TRBJ2-1,TRBD2,TRBV20-1
CASSLRMSLTEAFF,TRBJ1-1,-,TRBV6-2/TRBV6-3
CASSLVSGGVTDTQYF,TRBJ2-3,TRBD2,TRBV7-2
CASSQGHGELFF,TRBJ2-2,-,TRBV4-1
CASRNRASGIPIHEQFF,TRBJ2-1,TRBD2,TRBV28
CASSQGTTIRQYTEAFF,TRBJ1-1,-,TRBV4-1
CASRPTRGIQETQYF,TRBJ2-5,TRBD1,TRBV7-2
CASSSPAPNTEAFF,TRBJ1-1,-,TRBV7-2
CASSLSRSGTGNSRQPQHF,TRBJ1-5,TRBD1,TRBV7-8
CASSLGGLGTDTQYF,TRBJ2-3,TRBD2,TRBV7-2
CASSSRTPRRDYSYEQYF,TRBJ2-7,TRBD2,TRBV6-2/TRBV6-3
CASSSDGFYGYTF,TRBJ1-2,-,TRBV5-4